This T cell receptor beta chain is from a study of blood T cells in healthy people across ages. Broader study findings: Long-lived donors exceeded aged donors in naive CD4+ cells and diversity.

Next came a second PCR, run for about 6 to 12 cycles, which used a sample-barcoded 5' primer along with a J-beta primer mix. Using its own MiXCR run on the 5' RACE reads, TCRdb lists one record per CDR3 protein. The sample holds about 1,500,000 distinct CDR3 sequences; roughly 40% are singletons and the top ten take under 8%. There are 14 residues in the CDR3. Trimming cost V 0 bases and J 4 bases, with 9 bases left between them. Germline CDR1 MNHEY, CDR2 SVGAGI. Details on this clonotype: Its antigen is as yet unknown.

The sequence derives from a woman aged 18-30 years in good health. The material sequenced was blood. V and J are TRBV6-5 and TRBJ1-2, with D perhaps TRBD1 (5 bases). CDR3 nucleotides: TGTGCCAGCAGTTACTCCTCAGGGACCTATGGCTACACCTTC. Encoded protein: CASSYSSGTYGYTF.